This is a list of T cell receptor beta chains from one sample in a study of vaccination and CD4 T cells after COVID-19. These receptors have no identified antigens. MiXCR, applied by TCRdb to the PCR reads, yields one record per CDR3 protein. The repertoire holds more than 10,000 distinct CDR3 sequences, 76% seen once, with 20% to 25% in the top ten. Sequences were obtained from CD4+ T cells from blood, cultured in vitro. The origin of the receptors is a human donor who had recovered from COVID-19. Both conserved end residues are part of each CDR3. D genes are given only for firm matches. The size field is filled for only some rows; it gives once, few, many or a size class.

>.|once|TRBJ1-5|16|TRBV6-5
TGTGCCAGCAGTTACTCGCCGTACGAGGGCAATCAGCCCCAGCATTTT
CASSYSPYEGNQPQHF
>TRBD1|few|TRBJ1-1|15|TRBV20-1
TGCAGTGCTAGAGATTGGGGTTACAGGGGGACTGAAGCTTTCTTT
CSARDWGYRGTEAFF
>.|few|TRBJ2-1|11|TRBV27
TGTGCCAGCCCAAGGGGCAGTGAGCAGTTCTTC
CASPRGSEQFF
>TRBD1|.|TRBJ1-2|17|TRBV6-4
TGTGCCAGCAGTGACAGTTCTACAGGGGGTGCTAACTATGGCTACACCTTC
CASSDSSTGGANYGYTF
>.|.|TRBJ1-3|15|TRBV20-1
TGCAGTGCTCTGGGCCTAACCGCCTCTGGAAACACCATATATTTT
CSALGLTASGNTIYF
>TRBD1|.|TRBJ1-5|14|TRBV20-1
TGCAGTGCTAACGACAGGGTCAGGGATCAGCCCCAGCATTTT
CSANDRVRDQPQHF
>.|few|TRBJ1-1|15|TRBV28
TGTGCCAGCAGTTCCGGGGGCGCGATGTTCACTGAAGCTTTCTTT
CASSSGGAMFTEAFF
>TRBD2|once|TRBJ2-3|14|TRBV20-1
TGCAGTGCTTTACTAGCGGGAGTAGCAGATACGCAGTATTTT
CSALLAGVADTQYF
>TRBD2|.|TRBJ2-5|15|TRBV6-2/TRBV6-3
TGTGCCAGCAGTGTGCGGGAGGGCCGTTTGCAGACCCAGTACTTC
CASSVREGRLQTQYF
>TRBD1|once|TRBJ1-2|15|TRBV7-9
TGTGCCAGCAGCTTCACCGGGACAGGGGACCATGGCTACACCTTC
CASSFTGTGDHGYTF
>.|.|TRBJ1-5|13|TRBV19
TGTGCCAGTAGTCACCGCGACAATCAGCCCCAGCATTTT
CASSHRDNQPQHF
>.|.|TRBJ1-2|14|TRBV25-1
TGTGCCAGCAGTGAACTCGGGGGGGGTCGTGGCTACACCTTC
CASSELGGGRGYTF
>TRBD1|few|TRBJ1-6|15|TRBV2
TGTGCCAGCAGTGGCAGAGTCAGGGGGAATTCACCCCTCCACTTT
CASSGRVRGNSPLHF
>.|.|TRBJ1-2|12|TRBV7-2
TGTGCCAGCAGCTTCGGACAGTACGGCTACACCTTC
CASSFGQYGYTF
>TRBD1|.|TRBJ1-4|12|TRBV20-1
TGCAGTGGGAGACAGGGCGTTGAAAAACTGTTTTTT
CSGRQGVEKLFF
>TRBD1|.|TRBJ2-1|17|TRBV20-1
TGCAGTGCTAGGATGCTCGTGTGGGACAGGGGATACAATGAGCAGTTCTTC
CSARMLVWDRGYNEQFF
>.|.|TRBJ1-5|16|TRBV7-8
TGTGCCAGCAGCTTAGGTGGGACGCGGGGCGGCGGCCCCCAGCATTTT
CASSLGGTRGGGPQHF
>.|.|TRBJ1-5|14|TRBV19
TGTGCCAGTACCTCCTCGGGACGGGAACAGCCCCAGCATTTT
CASTSSGREQPQHF
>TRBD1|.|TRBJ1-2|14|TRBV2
TGTGCCAGCAGGGTGGGGGGACAGGGCTATGGCTACACCTTC
CASRVGGQGYGYTF
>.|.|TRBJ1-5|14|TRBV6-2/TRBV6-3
TGTGCCAGCAGTTACCAAGGGTTACATCAGCCCCAGCATTTT
CASSYQGLHQPQHF
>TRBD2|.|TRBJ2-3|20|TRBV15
TGTGCCACCAGCCCAACTCCGGGACTAGCGGGAGTGAGGGGCACAGATACGCAGTATTTT
CATSPTPGLAGVRGTDTQYF
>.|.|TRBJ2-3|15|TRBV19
TGTGCCAGTAGTATAGATCTCCTTAGCACAGATACGCAGTATTTT
CASSIDLLSTDTQYF
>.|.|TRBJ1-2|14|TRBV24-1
TGTGCCACCAGTGATGCAGGGTTCAACTATGGCTACACCTTC
CATSDAGFNYGYTF
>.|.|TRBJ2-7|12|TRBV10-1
TGCGCCAGCAGTGAGGCCTTGGACGAGCAGTACTTC
CASSEALDEQYF
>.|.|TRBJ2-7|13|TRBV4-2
TGTGCCAGCAGCCAAGCTAACTCGTTGGGGCAGTACTTC
CASSQANSLGQYF
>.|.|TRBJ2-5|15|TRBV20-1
TGCAGTGCCTTAGACCTGACAGGCCTGGGGGAGACCCAGTACTTC
CSALDLTGLGETQYF
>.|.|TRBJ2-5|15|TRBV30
TGTGCCTGGAGTGGGGCCCGGGCCGCCCAAGAGACCCAGTACTTC
CAWSGARAAQETQYF
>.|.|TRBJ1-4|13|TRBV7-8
TGTGCCAGCAGCTTAGCGGGTTCGGAAAAACTGTTTTTT
CASSLAGSEKLFF
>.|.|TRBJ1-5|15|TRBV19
TGTGCCACCCGAGTGTCAAGGAATAGCAATCAGCCCCAGCATTTT
CATRVSRNSNQPQHF
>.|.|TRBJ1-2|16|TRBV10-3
TGTGCCATCAGTGAACCCCTCGTGGGGCCCTTCTATGGCTACACCTTC
CAISEPLVGPFYGYTF
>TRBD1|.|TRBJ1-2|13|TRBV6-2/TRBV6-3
TGTGCCAGCAGTGCCGACAGGGACTATGGCTACACCTTC
CASSADRDYGYTF
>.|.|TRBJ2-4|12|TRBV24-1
TGTGCCACCAGTGATGACGGAAACATTCAGTACTTC
CATSDDGNIQYF
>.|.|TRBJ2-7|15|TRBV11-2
TGTGCCAGCAGCTTTCGGGCAGATTCCGCCGGCGAGCAGTACTTC
CASSFRADSAGEQYF
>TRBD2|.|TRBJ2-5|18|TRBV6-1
TGTGCCAGCAGCCGGGGACTAGCGGGAGGGCCCTGGGGGGAGACCCAGTACTTC
CASSRGLAGGPWGETQYF
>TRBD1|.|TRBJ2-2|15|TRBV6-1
TGTGCCAGCAAGGGGGACAGGGGGCACACCGGGGAGCTGTTTTTT
CASKGDRGHTGELFF
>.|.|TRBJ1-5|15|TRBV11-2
TGTGCCAGCAGCCCCGGAAACAGGGGCAATCAGCCCCAGCATTTT
CASSPGNRGNQPQHF
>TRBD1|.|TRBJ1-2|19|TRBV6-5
TGTGCCAGCAGTTACTCGACCCTCCGGGACAGGGGGCCTAACTATGGCTACACCTTC
CASSYSTLRDRGPNYGYTF
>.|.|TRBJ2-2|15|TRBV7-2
TGTGCCAGCAGCTTAGCAAGGGCCGATACCGGGGAGCTGTTTTTT
CASSLARADTGELFF